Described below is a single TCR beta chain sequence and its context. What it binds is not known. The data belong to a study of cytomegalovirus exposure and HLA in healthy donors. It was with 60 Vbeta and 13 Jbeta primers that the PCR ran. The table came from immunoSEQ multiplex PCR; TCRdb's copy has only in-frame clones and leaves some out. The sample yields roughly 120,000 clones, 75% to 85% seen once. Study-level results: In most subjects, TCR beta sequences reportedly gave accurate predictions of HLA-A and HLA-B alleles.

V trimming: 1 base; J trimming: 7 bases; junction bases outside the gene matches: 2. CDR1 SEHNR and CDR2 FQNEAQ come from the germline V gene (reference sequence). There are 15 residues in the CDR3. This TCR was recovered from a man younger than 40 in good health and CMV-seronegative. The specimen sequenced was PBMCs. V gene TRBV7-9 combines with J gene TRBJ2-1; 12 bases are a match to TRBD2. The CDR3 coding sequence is TGTGCCAGCAGCTTAGGACTAGCGGGAGTAAATGAGCAGTTCTTC. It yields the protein CASSLGLAGVNEQFF. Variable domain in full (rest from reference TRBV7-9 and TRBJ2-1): DTGVSQNPRHKITKRGQNVTFRCDPISEHNRLYWYRQTLGQGPEFLTYFQNEAQLEKSRLLSDRFSAERPKGSFSTLEIQRTEQGDSAMYLCASSLGLAGVNEQFFGPGTRLTVL.